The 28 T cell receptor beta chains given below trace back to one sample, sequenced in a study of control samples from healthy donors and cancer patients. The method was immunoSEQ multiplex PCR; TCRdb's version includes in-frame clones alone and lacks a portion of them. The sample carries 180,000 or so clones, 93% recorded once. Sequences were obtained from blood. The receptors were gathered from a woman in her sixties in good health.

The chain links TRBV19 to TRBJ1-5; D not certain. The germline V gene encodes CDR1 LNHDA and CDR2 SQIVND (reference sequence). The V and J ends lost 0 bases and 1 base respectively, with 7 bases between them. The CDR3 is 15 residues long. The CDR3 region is CASSIEGSSNQPQHF. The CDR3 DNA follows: TGTGCCAGTAGTATAGAGGGGAGCAGCAATCAGCCCCAGCATTTT.

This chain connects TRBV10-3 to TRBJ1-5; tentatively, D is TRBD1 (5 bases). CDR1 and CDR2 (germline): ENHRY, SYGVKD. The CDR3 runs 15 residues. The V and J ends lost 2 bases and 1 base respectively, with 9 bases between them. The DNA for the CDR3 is TGTGCCATCAGTGAGAGGTGGGGCAGCAATCAGCCCCAGCATTTT. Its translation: CAISERWGSNQPQHF.

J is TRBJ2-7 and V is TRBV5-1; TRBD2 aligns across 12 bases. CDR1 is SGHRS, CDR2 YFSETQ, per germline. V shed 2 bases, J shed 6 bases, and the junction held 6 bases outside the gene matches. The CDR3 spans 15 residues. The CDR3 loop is CASSFLAGGPPEQYF. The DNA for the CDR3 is TGCGCCAGCAGCTTTCTAGCGGGGGGGCCGCCCGAGCAGTACTTC.

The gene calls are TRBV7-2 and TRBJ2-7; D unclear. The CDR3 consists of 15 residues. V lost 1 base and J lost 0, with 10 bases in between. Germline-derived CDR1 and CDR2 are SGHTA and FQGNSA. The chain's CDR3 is CASSLGSQNSYEQYF. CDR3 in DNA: TGTGCCAGCAGCTTAGGGTCCCAAAACTCCTACGAGCAGTACTTC. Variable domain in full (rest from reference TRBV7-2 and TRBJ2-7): GAGVSQSPSNKVTEKGKDVELRCDPISGHTALYWYRQSLGQGLEFLIYFQGNSAPDKSGLPSDRFSAERTGGSVSTLTIQRTQQEDSAVYLCASSLGSQNSYEQYFGPGTRLTVT.

CDR3 bases: TGTGCCTGGAGTGTAGGACAGGGAGGTCAGGAGACCCAGTACTTC. Protein sequence: CAWSVGQGGQETQYF. The chain has TRBV30 and TRBJ2-5, with TRBD1 matching over 8 bases. Losses at the gene ends were 0 bases for V and 5 bases for J; bases not matched to a gene: 8. The germline V gene has CDR1 GTSNPN and CDR2 SVGIG (reference sequence). This CDR3 region has 15 residues.

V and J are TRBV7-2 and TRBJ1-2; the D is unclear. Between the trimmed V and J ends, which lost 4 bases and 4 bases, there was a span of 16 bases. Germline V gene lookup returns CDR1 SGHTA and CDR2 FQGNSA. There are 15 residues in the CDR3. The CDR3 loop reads CASSSPSVGFYGYTF. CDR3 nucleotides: TGTGCCAGCAGCTCCCCCTCGGTGGGGTTCTATGGCTACACCTTC.

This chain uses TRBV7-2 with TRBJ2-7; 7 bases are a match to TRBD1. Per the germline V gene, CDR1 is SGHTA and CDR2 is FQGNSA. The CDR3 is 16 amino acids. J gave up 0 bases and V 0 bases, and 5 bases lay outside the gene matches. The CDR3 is CASSLATGFSSYEQYF. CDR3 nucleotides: TGTGCCAGCAGCTTAGCGACAGGGTTCAGCTCCTACGAGCAGTACTTC. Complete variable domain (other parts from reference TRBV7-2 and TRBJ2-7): GAGVSQSPSNKVTEKGKDVELRCDPISGHTALYWYRQSLGQGLEFLIYFQGNSAPDKSGLPSDRFSAERTGGSVSTLTIQRTQQEDSAVYLCASSLATGFSSYEQYFGPGTRLTVT.

The CDR3 is CASRGGSLGGYTF. For the CDR3, the DNA is TGTGCCAGCAGGGGGGGGTCTCTTGGAGGCTACACCTTC. The V gene is TRBV2, the J gene TRBJ1-2; a possible D gene is TRBD1 (5 bases). Looked up from germline, CDR1 is SNHLY and CDR2 is FYNNEI. Trimming removed 6 bases at V and 8 bases at J, with 16 bases between. The CDR3 extends over 13 amino acids.

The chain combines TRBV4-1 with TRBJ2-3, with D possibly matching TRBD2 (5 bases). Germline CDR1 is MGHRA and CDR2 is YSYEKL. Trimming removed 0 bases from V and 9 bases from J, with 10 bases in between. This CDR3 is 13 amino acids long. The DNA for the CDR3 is TGCGCCAGCAGCCAAGACGTTGCTAGCACGCAGTATTTT. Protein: CASSQDVASTQYF.

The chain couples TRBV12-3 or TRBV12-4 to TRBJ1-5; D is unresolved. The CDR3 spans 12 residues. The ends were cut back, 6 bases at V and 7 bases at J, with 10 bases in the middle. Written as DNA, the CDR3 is TGTGCCAGCAGCTACGGTGGGCAGCCCCAGCATTTT. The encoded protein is CASSYGGQPQHF.

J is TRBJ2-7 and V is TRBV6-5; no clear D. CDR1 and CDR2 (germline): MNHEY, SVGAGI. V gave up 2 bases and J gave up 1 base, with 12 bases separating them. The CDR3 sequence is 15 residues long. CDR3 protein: CASSYRQTDSYEQYF. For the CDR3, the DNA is TGTGCCAGCAGTTACAGACAAACAGATTCCTACGAGCAGTACTTC.

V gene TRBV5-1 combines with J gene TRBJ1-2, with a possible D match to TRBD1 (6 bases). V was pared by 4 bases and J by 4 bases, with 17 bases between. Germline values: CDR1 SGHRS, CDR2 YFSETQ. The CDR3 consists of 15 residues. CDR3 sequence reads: CASSTTGTRGYGYTF. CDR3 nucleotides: TGCGCCAGCAGCACAACCGGGACAAGGGGCTATGGCTACACCTTC.

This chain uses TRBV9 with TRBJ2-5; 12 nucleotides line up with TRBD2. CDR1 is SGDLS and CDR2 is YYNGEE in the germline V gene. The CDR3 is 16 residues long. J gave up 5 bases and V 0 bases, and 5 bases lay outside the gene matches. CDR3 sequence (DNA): TGTGCCAGCAGCGTAGGTTCTAGCGGGGGGGCGGAGACCCAGTACTTC. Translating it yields CASSVGSSGGAETQYF.

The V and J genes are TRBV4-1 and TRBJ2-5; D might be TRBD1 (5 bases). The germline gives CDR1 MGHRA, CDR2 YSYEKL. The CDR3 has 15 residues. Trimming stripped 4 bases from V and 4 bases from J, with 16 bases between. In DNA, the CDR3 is TGCGCCAGCAGCCCCGCTGGGGCAGGCCGAGAGACCCAGTACTTC. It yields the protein CASSPAGAGRETQYF.

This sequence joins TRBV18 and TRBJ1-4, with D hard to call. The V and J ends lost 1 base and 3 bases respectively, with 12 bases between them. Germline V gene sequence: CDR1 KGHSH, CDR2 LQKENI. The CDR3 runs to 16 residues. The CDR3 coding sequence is TGTGCCAGCTCACCACTCAGTGGGGTCTCTAATGAAAAACTGTTTTTT. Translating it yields CASSPLSGVSNEKLFF.

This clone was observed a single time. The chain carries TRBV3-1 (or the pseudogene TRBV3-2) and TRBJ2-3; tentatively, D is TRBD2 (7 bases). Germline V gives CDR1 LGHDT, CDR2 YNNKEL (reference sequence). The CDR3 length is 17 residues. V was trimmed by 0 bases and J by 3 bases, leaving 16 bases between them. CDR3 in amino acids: CASSQDLGGLRTDTQYF. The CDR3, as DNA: TGTGCCAGCAGCCAAGATCTCGGGGGGCTAAGAACAGATACGCAGTATTTT.

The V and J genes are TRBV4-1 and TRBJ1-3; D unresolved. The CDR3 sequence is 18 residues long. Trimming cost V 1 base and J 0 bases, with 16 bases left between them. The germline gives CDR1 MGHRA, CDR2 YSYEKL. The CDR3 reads CASSQGNPFEDSGNTIYF. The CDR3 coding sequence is TGCGCCAGCAGCCAAGGGAACCCTTTCGAGGACTCTGGAAACACCATATATTTT.

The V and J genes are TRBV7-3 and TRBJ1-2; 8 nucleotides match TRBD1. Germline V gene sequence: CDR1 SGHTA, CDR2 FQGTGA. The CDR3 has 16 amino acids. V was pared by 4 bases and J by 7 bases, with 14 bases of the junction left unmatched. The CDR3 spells CASSSRPQGAYSGYTF. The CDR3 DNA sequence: TGTGCCAGCAGCTCACGGCCCCAGGGGGCATATTCTGGCTACACCTTC.

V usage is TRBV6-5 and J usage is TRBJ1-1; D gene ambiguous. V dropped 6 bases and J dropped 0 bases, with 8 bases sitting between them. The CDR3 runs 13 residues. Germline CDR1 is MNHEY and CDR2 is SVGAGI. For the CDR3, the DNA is TGTGCCAGCAGGTACACGGTGAACACTGAAGCTTTCTTT. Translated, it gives CASRYTVNTEAFF.

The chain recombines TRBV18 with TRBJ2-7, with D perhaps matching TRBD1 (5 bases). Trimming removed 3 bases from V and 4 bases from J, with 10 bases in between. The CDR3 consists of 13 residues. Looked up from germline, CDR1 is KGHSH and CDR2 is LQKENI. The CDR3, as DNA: TGTGCCAGCTCACCCAGCAGGGCATACGAGCAGTACTTC. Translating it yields CASSPSRAYEQYF.

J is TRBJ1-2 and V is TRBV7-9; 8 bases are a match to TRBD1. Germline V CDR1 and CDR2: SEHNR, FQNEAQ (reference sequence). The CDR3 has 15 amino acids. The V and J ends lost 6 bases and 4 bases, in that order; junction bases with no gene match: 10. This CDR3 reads CASRDGQGRIYGYTF. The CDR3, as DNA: TGTGCCAGCAGGGATGGACAGGGTAGGATCTATGGCTACACCTTC. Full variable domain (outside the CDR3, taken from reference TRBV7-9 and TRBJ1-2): DTGVSQNPRHKITKRGQNVTFRCDPISEHNRLYWYRQTLGQGPEFLTYFQNEAQLEKSRLLSDRFSAERPKGSFSTLEIQRTEQGDSAMYLCASRDGQGRIYGYTFGSGTRLTVV.

The CDR3 loop reads CASSQVLASGANVLTF. CDR3 coding DNA: TGTGCCAGCAGCCAAGTGCTGGCCTCTGGGGCCAACGTCCTGACTTTC. The gene calls are TRBV4-2 and TRBJ2-6; D is unresolved. The germline CDR1 and CDR2 sequences are LGHNA and YNFKEQ. V was cut by 1 base and J by 0 bases, with 7 bases left in between. The CDR3 sequence is 16 residues long.

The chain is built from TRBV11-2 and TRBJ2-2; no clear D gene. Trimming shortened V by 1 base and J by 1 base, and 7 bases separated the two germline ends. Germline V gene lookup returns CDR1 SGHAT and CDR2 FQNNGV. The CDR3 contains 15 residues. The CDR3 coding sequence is TGTGCCAGCAGCTTAGTCTCGCTGAACACCGGGGAGCTGTTTTTT. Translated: CASSLVSLNTGELFF.

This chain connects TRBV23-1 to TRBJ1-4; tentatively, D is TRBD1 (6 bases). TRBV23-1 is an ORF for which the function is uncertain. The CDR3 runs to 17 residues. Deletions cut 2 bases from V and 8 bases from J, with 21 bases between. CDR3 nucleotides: TGCGCCAGCAGTCAAACCGATGAGGACAGACGAAAAGAAAAACTGTTTTTT. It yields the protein CASSQTDEDRRKEKLFF.

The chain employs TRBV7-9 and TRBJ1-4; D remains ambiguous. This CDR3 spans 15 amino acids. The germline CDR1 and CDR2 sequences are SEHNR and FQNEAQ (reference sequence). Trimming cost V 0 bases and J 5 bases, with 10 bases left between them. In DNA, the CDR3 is TGTGCCAGCAGCTTAGCGGAGGGCGACAATGAAAAACTGTTTTTT. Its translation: CASSLAEGDNEKLFF.

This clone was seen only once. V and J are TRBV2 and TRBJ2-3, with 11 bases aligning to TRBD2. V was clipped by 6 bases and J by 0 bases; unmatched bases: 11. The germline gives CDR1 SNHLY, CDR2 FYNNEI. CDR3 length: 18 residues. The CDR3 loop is CASRAGLAGGASTDTQYF. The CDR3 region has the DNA TGTGCCAGCAGGGCAGGGCTAGCGGGGGGAGCTAGCACAGATACGCAGTATTTT. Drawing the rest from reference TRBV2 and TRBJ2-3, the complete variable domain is EPEVTQTPSHQVTQMGQEVILRCVPISNHLYFYWYRQILGQKVEFLVSFYNNEISEKSEIFDDQFSVERPDGSNFTLKIRSTKLEDSAMYFCASRAGLAGGASTDTQYFGPGTRLTVL.

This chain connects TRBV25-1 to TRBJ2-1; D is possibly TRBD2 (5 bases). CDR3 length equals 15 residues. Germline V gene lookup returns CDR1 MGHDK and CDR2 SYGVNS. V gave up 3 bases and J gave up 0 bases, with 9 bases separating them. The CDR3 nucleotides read TGTGCCAGCAGTGAGACCGGGGTCTCCTACAATGAGCAGTTCTTC. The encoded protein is CASSETGVSYNEQFF.

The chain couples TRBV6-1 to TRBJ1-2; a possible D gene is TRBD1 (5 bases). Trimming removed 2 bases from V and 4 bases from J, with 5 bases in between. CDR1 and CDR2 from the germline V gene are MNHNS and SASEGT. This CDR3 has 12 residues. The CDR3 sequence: CASSEQGYGYTF. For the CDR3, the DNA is TGTGCCAGCAGTGAACAGGGCTATGGCTACACCTTC.